The clone carrying this T cell receptor beta chain was seen more than once but under ten times. Its target is unknown. The record originates from a study of shared clonotypes between healthy human individuals. Study-level points and caveats: Limited genetic and exposure-history diversity came from having few donors.

The authors ran the assay at deep level. Only in-frame clones appear in the TCRdb table, and some are missing; sequencing was by immunoSEQ multiplex PCR. The sample has some 510,000 clones; more than 65% are singletons. CDR3 length: 13 amino acids. In germline, CDR1 is MDHEN, CDR2 SYDVKM. V was pared by 4 bases and J by 0 bases, with 7 bases between. The chain couples TRBV28 to TRBJ2-7, with D unresolved. The receptor was derived from a woman between 35 and 50 years old in good health. Some clones in this sample may be carry-over from other donors' samples. The material sequenced was PBMCs. This chain's CDR3 is CASSSPDSYEQYF. As DNA, the CDR3 is TGTGCCAGCAGTTCGCCGGACTCCTACGAGCAGTACTTC.